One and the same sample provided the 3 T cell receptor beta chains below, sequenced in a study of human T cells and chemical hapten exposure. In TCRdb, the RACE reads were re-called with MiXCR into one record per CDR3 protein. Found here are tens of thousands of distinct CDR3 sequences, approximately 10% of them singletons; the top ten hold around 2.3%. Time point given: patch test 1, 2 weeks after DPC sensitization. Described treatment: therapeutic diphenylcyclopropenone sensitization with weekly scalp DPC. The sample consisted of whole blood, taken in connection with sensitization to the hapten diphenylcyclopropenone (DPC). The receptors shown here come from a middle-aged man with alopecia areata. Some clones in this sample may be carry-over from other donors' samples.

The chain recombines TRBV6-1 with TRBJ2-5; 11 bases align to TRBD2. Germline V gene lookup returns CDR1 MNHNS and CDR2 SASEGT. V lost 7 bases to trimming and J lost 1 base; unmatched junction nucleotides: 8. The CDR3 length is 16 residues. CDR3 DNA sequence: TGTGCCAGCACCAGGGGGACTAGCGGATCCCAAGAGACCCAGTACTTC. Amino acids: CASTRGTSGSQETQYF.

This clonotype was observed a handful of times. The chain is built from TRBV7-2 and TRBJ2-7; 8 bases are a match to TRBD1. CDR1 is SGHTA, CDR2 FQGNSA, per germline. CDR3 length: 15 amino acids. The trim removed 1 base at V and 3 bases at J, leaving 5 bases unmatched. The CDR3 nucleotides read TGTGCCAGCAGCTTAGGGACAGGGCATGTCTACGAGCAGTACGTC. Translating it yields CASSLGTGHVYEQYV.

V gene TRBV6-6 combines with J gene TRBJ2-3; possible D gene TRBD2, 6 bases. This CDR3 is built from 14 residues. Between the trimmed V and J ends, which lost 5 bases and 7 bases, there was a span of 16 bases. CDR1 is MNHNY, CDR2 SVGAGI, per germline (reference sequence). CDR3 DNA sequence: TGTGCCAGCAGTCTGGAGGGAAACAGGAATACGCAGTATTTT. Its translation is CASSLEGNRNTQYF.